The 7 T cell receptor beta chains listed next were all sequenced from one sample in a study of blood T cells in healthy people across ages. A J-beta primer mix and a sample-barcoded 5' primer were used in a second PCR of roughly 7 to 12 cycles. A single record per CDR3 protein comes from TCRdb applying MiXCR to the 5' RACE reads. This repertoire shows around 1,500,000 distinct CDR3 sequences, 28% found once; its top ten account for more than 6%. Sequenced material: blood. Receptor source: a woman in her 30s in good health.

A few counts support this clonotype. V gene TRBV10-1 combines with J gene TRBJ2-1, with 13 nucleotides matching TRBD2. Germline CDR1 is WNHNN and CDR2 is SYGVQD (reference sequence). The CDR3 has 16 residues. Losses at the gene ends were 4 bases for V and 10 bases for J; bases not matched to a gene: 10. In DNA form, the CDR3 reads TGCGCCAGCAGTGGGGACCACCGACTAGCGGGAGGAGAGCAGTTCTTC. Protein sequence: CASSGDHRLAGGEQFF.

On this clonotype itself: A much larger clone differs by one base, so this may be a read error. This chain links TRBV12-3 or TRBV12-4 with TRBJ2-3; no firm D call. There are 12 residues in the CDR3. V was pared by 3 bases and J by 11 bases, with 12 bases between. CDR3 sequence reads: CASSLGTDVQYF. For the CDR3, the DNA is TGTGCCAGCAGTTTGGGCACAGATGTGCAGTATTTT.

This clonotype was seen a handful of times. This chain links TRBV5-6 with TRBJ2-1; D remains ambiguous. Germline CDR1 and CDR2: SGHDT and YYEEEE. This CDR3 spans 14 amino acids. V dropped 1 base and J dropped 3 bases, with 8 bases sitting between them. The CDR3 DNA reads as TGTGCCAGCAGCTTGCTGGACGGCTACAATGAGCAGTTCTTC. Its translation: CASSLLDGYNEQFF.

The V gene is TRBV20-1, the J gene TRBJ2-7, with TRBD2 matching 14 bases. The tail of the sequence fits TRBJ2-1 better, so the J call may be wrong. CDR1 and CDR2 from the germline V gene are DFQATT and SNEGSKA (reference sequence). This CDR3 has 15 amino acids. CDR3 region: CSAQETSGRENEQFF. The DNA of the CDR3 is TGCAGTGCTCAGGAGACTAGCGGGAGGGAAAACGAGCAGTTCTTC.

This sequence joins TRBV6-1 and TRBJ2-3; 8 bases fit TRBD1. Germline assignment: CDR1 MNHNS and CDR2 SASEGT. The CDR3 contains 13 residues. Trimming took 4 bases from V and 5 from J; bases not matched to a gene: 2. CDR3 sequence reads: CASSGDRRDTQYF. The DNA of the CDR3 is TGTGCCAGCAGTGGGGACAGGAGAGATACGCAGTATTTT.

This rearrangement joins TRBV12-3 or TRBV12-4 to TRBJ1-2; D gene unclear. V was shortened by 0 bases and J by 3 bases, with 8 bases between the two germline ends. The CDR3 runs to 14 residues. CDR3 amino acids: CASSLAVGYYGYTF. DNA for the CDR3: TGTGCCAGCAGTTTAGCAGTGGGTTACTATGGCTACACCTTC.

This clonotype occurred a few times. The J gene is TRBJ2-4, the V gene TRBV24-1; possibly TRBD1 for D (6 bases). Germline CDR1 reads KGHDR; CDR2 reads SFDVKD. The CDR3 contains 15 residues. V was trimmed by 9 bases and J by 4 bases, leaving 18 bases between them. As DNA, the CDR3 is TGTGCCACCTCTCCTCCCAGGACAGATAAAAACATTCAGTACTTC. Protein: CATSPPRTDKNIQYF.